This T cell receptor beta chain was recovered during a study of cytomegalovirus exposure and HLA in healthy donors. About the research overall: According to later analysis, the same platform produced the 90 to 150 validation and 666 first-cohort repertoires.

The CDR3 consists of 12 residues. Germline loops: CDR1 MNHNY, CDR2 SVGAGI (reference sequence). Trimming took off 0 bases at V and 12 bases at J, with 12 bases between the two ends. Study-wide findings and caveats: A list of about 160 TCR beta chains associated with cytomegalovirus was given. High sensitivity and specificity were reportedly achieved when the classifier diagnosed cytomegalovirus status.

Profiling relied on immunoSEQ multiplex PCR, and the TCRdb table lists in-frame clones only, not all of them. The sample lists 330,000 or so clones, more than 80% occurring once. Many counts were recorded for this clone. Its antigen remains unknown. The specimen was PBMCs. This sequence originates from a woman younger than 35 in good health and CMV-seronegative. This chain uses TRBV6-6 with TRBJ2-7; D may be TRBD2 (6 bases). The CDR3 region is CASSYSALGGYF. The CDR3 coding sequence is TGTGCCAGCAGTTACTCGGCCCTGGGAGGGTACTTC.